The 18 T cell receptor beta chains below come from one sample, sequenced in a study of blood T cell repertoires in COVID-19. The assay was immunoSEQ multiplex PCR, and TCRdb's table has in-frame clones only and misses some. The sample shows 99,000 or so clones, about 76% of them seen only once. Sequencing used peripheral blood. All receptors come from a man older than 75 with acute or convalescent COVID-19.

J is TRBJ2-1 and V is TRBV7-2, with 9 bases aligning to TRBD1. Germline V gene data show CDR1 as SGHTA and CDR2 as FQGNSA. Unmatched junction bases numbered 6, after V lost 5 bases and J lost 4 bases. This CDR3 has 15 amino acids. As DNA, the CDR3 is TGTGCCAGCAGCCCTCGGACAGGGGTGTACAATGAGCAGTTCTTC. Protein product: CASSPRTGVYNEQFF.

The V call is TRBV19, the J call TRBJ1-1; D not resolved. CDR3 length: 14 residues. Germline CDR1 is LNHDA and CDR2 is SQIVND (reference sequence). V lost 3 bases to trimming and J lost 5 bases, with 13 bases between them. The CDR3 DNA is TGTGCCAGTAGTATCAACGGGGATACGACTGAAGCTTTCTTT. This gives the protein CASSINGDTTEAFF.

This clone was seen once. The chain couples TRBV12-3 or TRBV12-4 to TRBJ2-2; 7 nucleotides agree with TRBD1. V shed 6 bases, J shed 9 bases, and the junction held 7 bases outside the gene matches. The CDR3 consists of 13 residues. CDR3 nucleotides: TGTGCCAGCAGCCTCGGACAGGATCGGGAGCTGTTTTTT. Translating it yields CASSLGQDRELFF.

CDR3 amino acids: CASSLFQGSDNSPLHF. The CDR3 DNA sequence: TGTGCCAGCAGTTTGTTCCAGGGGTCCGATAATTCACCCCTCCACTTT. The V gene is TRBV28, the J gene TRBJ1-6; perhaps TRBD1 as D (6 bases). The CDR3 consists of 16 residues. In germline, CDR1 is MDHEN, CDR2 SYDVKM. Trimming pared 3 bases from V and 5 bases from J, leaving 14 bases between.

The J gene is TRBJ2-1, the V gene TRBV7-8; 11 positions agree with TRBD2. The length of the CDR3 is 17 residues. The V segment lost 5 bases and the J segment 1 base; nucleotides outside the gene matches: 7. Germline CDR1 reads SGHVS; CDR2 reads FQNEAQ. CDR3 protein: CASSRSLAGGSYNEQFF. As DNA, the CDR3 is TGTGCCAGCAGCCGATCCTTAGCGGGAGGGTCCTACAATGAGCAGTTCTTC.

V is TRBV11-3 and J is TRBJ2-3; TRBD1 matches 9 bases. Germline V gene sequence: CDR1 SGHNT, CDR2 YENEEA. V lost 5 bases, J lost 4 bases, and 7 bases stayed unmatched. The CDR3 totals 15 residues. CDR3 protein: CASSPGQGSADTQYF. CDR3 DNA sequence: TGTGCCAGCAGCCCGGGACAGGGTTCGGCAGATACGCAGTATTTT.

The V call is TRBV29-1, the J call TRBJ2-7, with D maybe TRBD2 (6 bases). Trimming shortened V by 3 bases and J by 1 base, and 16 bases separated the two germline ends. Looked up from germline, CDR1 is SQVTM and CDR2 is ANQGSEA. The CDR3 sequence is 15 residues long. CDR3 DNA sequence: TGCAGCGTTGAGGGACTGCCTGGACTTTCCTACGAGCAGTACTTC. Translated: CSVEGLPGLSYEQYF.

This clone was found once. The rearrangement uses TRBV28 and TRBJ1-4; D is undetermined. There are 12 residues in the CDR3. V was clipped by 5 bases and J by 7 bases, with 8 bases between them. CDR1 MDHEN and CDR2 SYDVKM come from the germline V gene. In DNA, the CDR3 is TGTGCCAGCAGTGGGGAGAGTGAAAAACTGTTTTTT. It yields the protein CASSGESEKLFF.

The chain carries TRBV12-3 or TRBV12-4 and TRBJ1-5; D gene uncertain. This CDR3 spans 13 amino acids. The V end was cut by 6 bases, the J end by 4 bases, with 10 bases between. The CDR3 sequence is CASSAEINQPQHF. Here the CDR3 DNA reads TGTGCCAGCAGCGCTGAGATAAATCAGCCCCAGCATTTT.

The chain joins TRBV6-4 to TRBJ1-4; the D gene is possibly TRBD1 (6 bases). Trimming took off 7 bases at V and 6 bases at J, with 12 bases between the two ends. This CDR3 is built from 13 residues. The germline V gene encodes CDR1 MRHNA and CDR2 SNTAGT. The CDR3 DNA is TGTGCCAGCAACGGGGGGCCTTATGAAAAACTGTTTTTT. Residues: CASNGGPYEKLFF.

The chain carries TRBV7-9 and TRBJ1-2; 10 bases fit TRBD1. Trimming cost V 2 bases and J 5 bases; bases outside gene matches: 2. From germline, CDR1 is SEHNR and CDR2 FQNEAQ (reference sequence). The CDR3 extends over 14 amino acids. The CDR3: CASSLRDRGYGYTF. CDR3 nucleotides: TGTGCCAGCAGCTTACGGGACAGGGGTTATGGCTACACCTTC.

The table lists this clone with a few counts. The CDR3 protein is CASARLLSSYEQYF. For the CDR3, the DNA is TGTGCCAGTGCTCGGTTGCTGAGCTCCTACGAGCAGTACTTC. The chain is built from TRBV28 and TRBJ2-7, with D unclear. Trimming took off 9 bases at V and 0 bases at J, with 15 bases between the two ends. CDR3 length: 14 amino acids. Germline CDR1 reads MDHEN; CDR2 reads SYDVKM.

The rearrangement joins TRBV7-9 to TRBJ2-1; no reliable D call. Between the trimmed V and J ends, which lost 1 base and 0 bases, there was a span of 4 bases. The CDR3 loop spans 14 amino acids. Per the germline V gene, CDR1 is SEHNR and CDR2 is FQNEAQ (reference sequence). The CDR3 region is CASSLDGSYNEQFF. CDR3 DNA sequence: TGTGCCAGCAGCTTAGACGGCTCCTACAATGAGCAGTTCTTC.

This chain links TRBV5-4 with TRBJ1-1; tentative D call: TRBD1 (6 bases). V gave up 3 bases and J gave up 1 base, with 7 bases separating them. Germline V gene sequence: CDR1 SGHNT, CDR2 YYREEE (reference sequence). This CDR3 contains 13 residues. CDR3 sequence (DNA): TGTGCCAGCAGCTGGGGACAGAACACTGAAGCTTTCTTT. This translates into CASSWGQNTEAFF.

The V gene is TRBV6-5, the J gene TRBJ2-1; D is unclear. The CDR3 is made up of 14 amino acids. V lost 8 bases, J lost 0 bases, and 11 bases lay in between. Germline assignment: CDR1 MNHEY and CDR2 SVGAGI. The CDR3 loop reads CASELSRSYNEQFF. Written as DNA, the CDR3 is TGTGCCAGCGAACTTAGCCGCTCCTACAATGAGCAGTTCTTC.

The chain has TRBV2 and TRBJ1-2; a weak D match, TRBD1 (6 bases). Per germline, CDR1 SNHLY and CDR2 FYNNEI. Trimming cost V 9 bases and J 4 bases, with 9 bases left between them. There are 11 residues in the CDR3. The CDR3 loop is CASAGVYGYTF. CDR3 nucleotide sequence: TGTGCCAGTGCAGGGGTCTATGGCTACACCTTC.

The chain joins TRBV5-6 to TRBJ1-2, with 10 bases matching TRBD1. The CDR3 consists of 13 residues. Per germline, CDR1 SGHDT and CDR2 YYEEEE. The V segment lost 4 bases and the J segment 4 bases; nucleotides outside the gene matches: 1. CDR3: CASSRDRGYGYTF. Written as DNA, the CDR3 is TGTGCCAGCAGCCGGGACAGGGGCTATGGCTACACCTTC.

The chain has TRBV6-5 and TRBJ1-4; D call uncertain. CDR3 length: 13 residues. Germline CDR1 and CDR2: MNHEY and SVGAGI. V lost 2 bases and J 4 bases, leaving 5 bases between the germline ends. CDR3 coding DNA: TGTGCCAGCAGTTACCAGTTTAATGAAAAACTGTTTTTT. Its protein is CASSYQFNEKLFF.